This T cell receptor (beta chain) was obtained from a study of response to subunit inactivated influenza vaccine. Study results and caveats: Each seasonal influenza vaccination recruits few new T cells, the authors suggested.

V dropped 5 bases and J dropped 10; count of bases not matched to a gene: 13. The length of the CDR3 is 16 residues. This clonotype has only a few counts. Its antigen is still unknown. TCRdb redid the calling of the RT-PCR reads with MiXCR, one entry per CDR3 protein. The table shows around 790,000 distinct CDR3 sequences, with about 20% occurring only once. The origin of this receptor is a man aged 45-65 years who received an inactivated influenza vaccine. Specimen: PBMCs from blood, collected 5 days after vaccination. V is TRBV12-3 or TRBV12-4 and J is TRBJ2-1; 11 bases match TRBD2. CDR3 sequence (DNA): TGTGCCAGCAGTAAAGATCCCGGGACTAGCGGTGAAGAGCAGTTCTTC. It codes for CASSKDPGTSGEEQFF.